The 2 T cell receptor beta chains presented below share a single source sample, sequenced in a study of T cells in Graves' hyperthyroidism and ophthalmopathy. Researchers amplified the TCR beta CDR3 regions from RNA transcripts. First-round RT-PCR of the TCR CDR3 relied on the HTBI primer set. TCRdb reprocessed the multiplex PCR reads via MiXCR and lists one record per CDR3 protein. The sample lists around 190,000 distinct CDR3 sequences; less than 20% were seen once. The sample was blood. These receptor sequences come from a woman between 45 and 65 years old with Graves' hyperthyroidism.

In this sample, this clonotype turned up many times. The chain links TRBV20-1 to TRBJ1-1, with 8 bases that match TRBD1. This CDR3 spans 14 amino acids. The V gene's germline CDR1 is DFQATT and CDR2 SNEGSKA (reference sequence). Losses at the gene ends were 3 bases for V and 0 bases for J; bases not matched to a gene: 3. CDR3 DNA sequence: TGCAGTGCTAGTCCAGGGGGCTTGAACACTGAAGCTTTCTTT. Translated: CSASPGGLNTEAFF.

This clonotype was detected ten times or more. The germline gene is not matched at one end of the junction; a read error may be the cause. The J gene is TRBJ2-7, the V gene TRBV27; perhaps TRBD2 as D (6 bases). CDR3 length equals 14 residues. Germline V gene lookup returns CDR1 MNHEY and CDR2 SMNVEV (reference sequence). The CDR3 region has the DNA TGTGCCAGCAGGCCGGGACTCCGCTCCGACGAGCAGTACTTC. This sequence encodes CASRPGLRSDEQYF.